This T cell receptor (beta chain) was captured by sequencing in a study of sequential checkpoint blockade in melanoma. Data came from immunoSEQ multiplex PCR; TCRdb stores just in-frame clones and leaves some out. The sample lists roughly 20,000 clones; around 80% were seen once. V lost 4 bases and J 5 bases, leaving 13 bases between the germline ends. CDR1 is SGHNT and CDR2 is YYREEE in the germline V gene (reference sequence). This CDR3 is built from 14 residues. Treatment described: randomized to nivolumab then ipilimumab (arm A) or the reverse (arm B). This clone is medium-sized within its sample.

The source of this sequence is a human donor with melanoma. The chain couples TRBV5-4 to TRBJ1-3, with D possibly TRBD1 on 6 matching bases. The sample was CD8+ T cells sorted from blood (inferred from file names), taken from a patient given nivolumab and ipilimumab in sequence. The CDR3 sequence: CASSIGTSRNTIYF. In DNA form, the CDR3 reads TGTGCCAGCAGCATAGGGACAAGCCGAAACACCATATATTTT.